This is a list of T cell receptor beta chains from one sample in a study of T cell responses to AZD1222 COVID-19 vaccine. The method was immunoSEQ multiplex PCR; TCRdb's version includes in-frame clones alone and lacks a portion of them. The sample includes 150,000 to 200,000 clones, about 88% of them seen just once. The sequences come from peripheral blood, collected on day 0 of AZD1222 vaccination. All receptors derive from an adult in good health. The CDR3 runs from the conserved cysteine through the conserved F or W. Each record gives: J gene, clone size, V gene, D gene, CDR3 protein, CDR3 DNA. The D gene is left open where the match is weak. Not all rows give a size; the values are once, few, many and, for expanded clones, a class.

TRBJ2-3 NA TRBV11-2 NA CASSSRLTDTQYF TGTGCCAGCAGCTCCCGACTCACAGATACGCAGTATTTT
TRBJ2-5 NA TRBV2 NA CASSEPWGTQYF TGTGCCAGCAGCGAACCTTGGGGGACCCAGTACTTC
TRBJ1-2 NA TRBV15 TRBD1 CATSSPGTGGANYGYTF TGTGCCACCAGCAGTCCCGGGACAGGGGGCGCGAACTATGGCTACACCTTC
TRBJ2-2 NA TRBV18 NA CASSPRNKNTGELFF TGTGCCAGCTCACCGCGGAACAAGAACACCGGGGAGCTGTTTTTT
TRBJ2-5 NA TRBV6-2/TRBV6-3 NA CASSYQGTETQYF TGTGCCAGCAGTTACCAGGGGACCGAGACCCAGTACTTC
TRBJ2-7 NA TRBV5-6 NA CASSLLGGDVTYEQYF TGTGCCAGCAGCTTGCTAGGGGGTGACGTAACCTACGAGCAGTACTTC
TRBJ2-2 NA TRBV5-6 TRBD1 CASSLRSGGVRLNTGELFF TGTGCCAGCAGCTTAAGGTCAGGGGGCGTTAGGTTGAACACCGGGGAGCTGTTTTTT
TRBJ1-2 NA TRBV5-4 NA CASSPKDPRRGYTF TGTGCCAGCAGCCCGAAGGACCCGAGGAGAGGCTACACCTTC
TRBJ2-3 NA TRBV4-3 NA CASSQDSLTDTQYF TGCGCCAGCAGCCAAGATTCCTTGACAGATACGCAGTATTTT
TRBJ1-1 NA TRBV27 NA CASSPLPGGNTEAFF TGTGCCAGCAGTCCCCTACCGGGAGGGAACACTGAAGCTTTCTTT
TRBJ1-3 NA TRBV21-1 NA CASSKLGLSSGNTIYF TGTGCCAGCAGCAAATTAGGGCTATCCTCTGGAAACACCATATATTTT
TRBJ1-2 NA TRBV6-5 NA CASSYSALGQHYGYTF TGTGCCAGCAGTTACTCGGCCCTAGGACAGCACTATGGCTACACCTTC
TRBJ1-5 NA TRBV7-8 NA CASSPTVNQPQHF TGTGCCAGCAGCCCCACAGTGAATCAGCCCCAGCATTTT
TRBJ1-2 once TRBV14 NA CASSQGLNYGYTF TGTGCCAGCAGCCAAGGACTAAACTATGGCTACACCTTC
TRBJ1-5 NA TRBV4-1 TRBD1 CASSQGQGYQPQHF TGCGCCAGCAGCCAAGGACAGGGTTATCAGCCCCAGCATTTT
TRBJ1-6 NA TRBV15 NA CATSSSGTSNSPLHF TGTGCCACCAGCAGTTCCGGGACCTCAAATTCACCCCTCCACTTT
TRBJ1-2 medium-sized TRBV6-5 TRBD1 CASTEGEDRGEGYTF TGTGCCAGCACCGAAGGGGAGGACAGGGGAGAAGGCTACACCTTC
TRBJ2-7 NA TRBV28 TRBD1 CASSAGQAPYEQYF TGTGCCAGCAGTGCCGGACAGGCCCCCTACGAGCAGTACTTC
TRBJ2-5 once TRBV11-2 NA CASSRSEETQYF TGTGCCAGCAGCCGGTCGGAAGAGACCCAGTACTTC
TRBJ2-7 NA TRBV11-1 NA CASSSAFALRVDEQYF TGTGCCAGCAGCTCGGCGTTTGCCTTGAGGGTGGACGAGCAGTACTTC
TRBJ2-7 NA TRBV14 TRBD2 CASSPGLAGGYEQYF TGTGCCAGCAGCCCCGGACTAGCGGGGGGCTACGAGCAGTACTTC
TRBJ1-1 NA TRBV5-1 TRBD1 CASSLGQGARVTEAFF TGCGCCAGCAGCTTGGGACAGGGGGCGCGAGTAACTGAAGCTTTCTTT
TRBJ2-6 NA TRBV11-3 NA CASSPDLRSGANVLTF TGTGCCAGCAGCCCGGACCTTAGGTCTGGGGCCAACGTCCTGACTTTC
TRBJ2-3 NA TRBV18 NA CASSPGRITDTQYF TGTGCCAGCTCACCAGGACGGATAACAGATACGCAGTATTTT
TRBJ2-3 NA TRBV10-3 TRBD1 CAIVRDRGTDTQYF TGTGCCATAGTCCGGGACAGGGGGACAGATACGCAGTATTTT
TRBJ1-2 NA TRBV24-1 NA CATSVPGRSGYTF TGTGCCACCAGTGTCCCAGGGCGGAGTGGCTACACCTTC
TRBJ1-1 NA TRBV19 NA CASRTSGPEAFF TGTGCCAGTAGAACCTCCGGTCCTGAAGCTTTCTTT
TRBJ2-1 NA TRBV7-2 NA CASSPQSLRAGTNEQFF TGTGCCAGCAGCCCCCAGAGCCTTAGAGCCGGTACCAATGAGCAGTTCTTC
TRBJ2-7 NA TRBV5-4 TRBD1 CASSSGTGPNEQYF TGTGCCAGCAGCTCCGGGACAGGTCCCAACGAGCAGTACTTC
TRBJ1-1 NA TRBV11-1 NA CASSAAQNTEAFF TGTGCCAGCAGCGCAGCACAGAACACTGAAGCTTTCTTT
TRBJ1-4 NA TRBV5-1 TRBD1 CASSLDGTANEKLFF TGCGCCAGCAGCTTGGATGGGACAGCTAATGAAAAACTGTTTTTT
TRBJ1-2 NA TRBV7-2 TRBD1 CASSGNLGSGQGAGGYTF TGTGCCAGCAGCGGTAACTTAGGGTCGGGACAGGGGGCAGGTGGCTACACCTTC
TRBJ1-1 NA TRBV29-1 NA CSVSLGMITEAFF TGCAGCGTATCGTTGGGGATGATTACTGAAGCTTTCTTT
TRBJ2-7 once TRBV3-1/TRBV3-2 NA CASSQDSSYEQYF TGTGCCAGCAGCCAAGACAGCTCCTACGAGCAGTACTTC
TRBJ1-2 NA TRBV15 TRBD1 CATSKQGDYGYTF TGTGCCACCAGCAAACAGGGGGACTATGGCTACACCTTC
TRBJ1-2 few TRBV7-9 TRBD1 CASSLGTGGGYTF TGTGCCAGCAGCTTGGGGACAGGGGGCGGCTACACCTTC
TRBJ1-2 NA TRBV6-5 TRBD1 CASSYTRDRGLYGYTF TGTGCCAGCAGTTATACCCGGGACAGGGGGCTCTATGGCTACACCTTC
TRBJ2-2 NA TRBV6-2/TRBV6-3 NA CASSYGGRNTGELFF TGTGCCAGCAGTTACGGGGGGAGGAACACCGGGGAGCTGTTTTTT
TRBJ1-1 NA TRBV5-4 TRBD1 CASSRDRDTEAFF TGTGCCAGCAGTCGGGACAGGGACACTGAAGCTTTCTTT
TRBJ1-5 NA TRBV4-2 NA CASSQADAGTLSGQPQHF TGTGCCAGCAGCCAAGCCGATGCCGGGACACTAAGCGGGCAGCCCCAGCATTTT
TRBJ1-2 NA TRBV7-9 NA CASSPPGPTRGGYTF TGTGCCAGCAGCCCACCCGGGCCTACGAGGGGTGGCTACACCTTC
TRBJ2-5 NA TRBV7-9 NA CASSKDNAQETQYF TGTGCCAGCAGCAAGGACAACGCTCAAGAGACCCAGTACTTC
TRBJ2-7 NA TRBV18 NA CASSPRSGGTYEQYF TGTGCCAGCTCACCACGGTCAGGGGGGACCTACGAGCAGTACTTC
TRBJ2-2 NA TRBV7-3 NA CASSSGSPGELFF TGTGCCAGCAGCTCCGGGAGTCCCGGGGAGCTGTTTTTT
TRBJ1-1 NA TRBV19 NA CASSPGTLITEAFF TGTGCCAGTAGTCCCGGGACACTGATCACTGAAGCTTTCTTT
TRBJ1-2 NA TRBV4-3 NA CASSPGNRYGYTF TGCGCCAGCAGCCCCGGGAACCGCTATGGCTACACCTTC
TRBJ2-5 NA TRBV7-9 TRBD1 CASSLGDRVSETQYF TGTGCCAGCAGCTTAGGGGACAGGGTATCGGAGACCCAGTACTTC
TRBJ1-1 NA TRBV6-4 NA CASSQRVDTEAFF TGTGCCAGCAGTCAACGTGTGGACACTGAAGCTTTCTTT
TRBJ1-1 NA TRBV15 NA CATSRDQGWNTEAFF TGTGCCACCAGCAGAGATCAGGGGTGGAACACTGAAGCTTTCTTT
TRBJ1-1 NA TRBV28 TRBD1 CASSLTTGTANTEAFF TGTGCCAGCAGCCTGACTACCGGGACAGCGAACACTGAAGCTTTCTTT
TRBJ2-5 once TRBV13 TRBD2 CASSGSGSGRLETQYF TGTGCCAGCAGCGGCTCGGGGAGCGGGAGGTTAGAGACCCAGTACTTC
TRBJ2-7 NA TRBV5-1 NA CASSLEEGSYEQYF TGCGCCAGCAGCTTGGAGGAGGGCTCCTACGAGCAGTACTTC
TRBJ2-7 NA TRBV3-1/TRBV3-2 TRBD1 CASSQRTGGREQYF TGTGCCAGCAGCCAACGGACAGGGGGTCGCGAGCAGTACTTC
TRBJ1-1 NA TRBV28 NA CASSFYGATEAFF TGTGCCAGCAGTTTTTATGGGGCCACTGAAGCTTTCTTT
TRBJ1-5 NA TRBV4-2 TRBD1 CASSQGTGVETQHF TGTGCCAGCAGCCAGGGCACAGGGGTGGAAACCCAGCATTTT